Each of the 22 T cell receptor beta chains below was sequenced from the same sample in a study of cytomegalovirus exposure and HLA in healthy donors. Assay used: immunoSEQ multiplex PCR; TCRdb lists only in-frame clones, some missing. The repertoire consists of fewer than 200,000 clones, with 80% to 90% occurring once and the leading ten covering around 2%. Specimen: PBMCs. These TCRs come from a woman in her late teens or twenties in good health and CMV-seronegative.

CDR3 nucleotides: TGCGCCAGCTTGTGGGGGGAGGCGGACAATGAGCAGTTCTTC. Amino acids: CASLWGEADNEQFF. The V call is TRBV5-1, the J call TRBJ2-1, with D possibly being TRBD2 (6 bases). The CDR3 totals 14 residues. In germline, CDR1 is SGHRS, CDR2 YFSETQ. Trimming removed 7 bases at V and 5 bases at J, with 16 bases between.

The V gene is TRBV30, the J gene TRBJ1-2, with D possibly TRBD1 on 5 matching bases. CDR3 length: 12 amino acids. Trimming cost V 1 base and J 4 bases, with 7 bases left between them. Germline values: CDR1 GTSNPN, CDR2 SVGIG (reference sequence). The CDR3 loop reads CAWSGGGYGYTF. The CDR3 DNA reads TGTGCCTGGAGTGGGGGGGGCTATGGCTACACCTTC.

The chain links TRBV14 to TRBJ1-2, with D unresolved. The CDR3 is 13 residues long. From germline, CDR1 is SGHDN and CDR2 FVKESK. Trimming cost V 1 base and J 8 bases, with 11 bases left between them. This CDR3 reads CASSQGEGRGYTF. CDR3 DNA: TGTGCCAGCAGCCAAGGCGAAGGGAGGGGCTACACCTTC.

This clone was detected only once. The V and J genes are TRBV7-2 and TRBJ2-3; D not certain. CDR1 and CDR2 (germline): SGHTA, FQGNSA. Trimming cost V 4 bases and J 4 bases, with 6 bases left between them. The length of the CDR3 is 12 residues. The CDR3 protein is CASSSIPDTQYF. DNA for the CDR3: TGTGCCAGCAGCTCCATCCCAGATACGCAGTATTTT.

The chain recombines TRBV30 with TRBJ1-4; 7 nucleotides match TRBD1. From germline, CDR1 is GTSNPN and CDR2 SVGIG (reference sequence). V trimming: 6 bases; J trimming: 5 bases; junction bases outside the gene matches: 9. The CDR3 consists of 14 residues. The CDR3 DNA sequence: TGTGCCTGCAAACAGGGACAGCGAAATGAAAAACTGTTTTTT. It specifies CACKQGQRNEKLFF.

This clone has a single count. The CDR3 nucleotides are TGTGCCAGCAGTTACTCAGGCACAGGGGGTTCGTACGAGCAGTACTTC. It yields the protein CASSYSGTGGSYEQYF. V usage is TRBV6-5 and J usage is TRBJ2-7; 8 nucleotides align to TRBD1. The CDR3 extends over 16 amino acids. Germline assignment: CDR1 MNHEY and CDR2 SVGAGI. V gave up 0 bases and J gave up 4 bases; unmatched junction bases: 8.

The J gene is TRBJ1-1, the V gene TRBV27; the match to TRBD1 covers 7 bases. The V and J ends lost 2 bases and 4 bases, in that order; junction bases with no gene match: 4. CDR3 size: 14 residues. Germline assignment: CDR1 MNHEY and CDR2 SMNVEV (reference sequence). The CDR3 loop is CASSLLNRGTEAFF. CDR3 bases: TGTGCCAGCAGTTTACTTAACAGGGGCACTGAAGCTTTCTTT.

The rearrangement links TRBV6-5 to TRBJ1-1; a weak D match, TRBD1 (5 bases). Trimming pared 6 bases from V and 5 bases from J, leaving 13 bases between. From germline, CDR1 is MNHEY and CDR2 SVGAGI. This CDR3 is built from 13 residues. CDR3 sequence reads: CASSVGGWTEAFF. The CDR3 DNA is TGTGCCAGCAGCGTGGGGGGGTGGACTGAAGCTTTCTTT.

The gene calls are TRBV11-2 and TRBJ2-5; 11 nucleotides agree with TRBD2. V lost 3 bases to trimming and J lost 2 bases; unmatched junction nucleotides: 2. The CDR3 contains 15 residues. Per germline, CDR1 SGHAT and CDR2 FQNNGV. CDR3 residues: CASSFGTSGQETQYF. DNA of the CDR3: TGTGCCAGCAGCTTCGGGACTAGCGGACAAGAGACCCAGTACTTC. Based on the CDR3 plus reference TRBV11-2 and TRBJ2-5, the full variable domain is EAGVAQSPRYKIIEKRQSVAFWCNPISGHATLYWYQQILGQGPKLLIQFQNNGVVDDSQLPKDRFSAERLKGVDSTLKIQPAKLEDSAVYLCASSFGTSGQETQYFGPGTRLLVL.

This rearrangement joins TRBV5-1 to TRBJ1-5; the D is unclear. The V end was cut by 0 bases, the J end by 3 bases, with 10 bases between. This CDR3 is 15 amino acids long. The germline CDR1 and CDR2 sequences are SGHRS and YFSETQ. The CDR3 reads CASSLEGGNNQPQHF. The DNA for the CDR3 is TGCGCCAGCAGCTTGGAAGGAGGGAACAATCAGCCCCAGCATTTT.

The rearrangement uses TRBV6-1 and TRBJ2-2, with 10 bases aligning to TRBD1. Germline V gene lookup returns CDR1 MNHNS and CDR2 SASEGT. J lost 5 bases, V lost 5 bases, and 5 bases had no gene match. The CDR3 runs to 15 residues. The DNA for the CDR3 is TGTGCCAGCAGTCGACAGGGGGCGATGACCGGGGAGCTGTTTTTT. The encoded protein is CASSRQGAMTGELFF.

This chain uses TRBV9 with TRBJ2-3; D is ambiguous. Germline CDR1 and CDR2: SGDLS and YYNGEE. CDR3 length equals 15 residues. Trimming removed 1 base from V and 2 bases from J, with 11 bases in between. CDR3 residues: CASSVQNSYTDTQYF. CDR3 nucleotide sequence: TGTGCCAGCAGCGTACAAAACAGCTACACAGATACGCAGTATTTT.

J is TRBJ2-1 and V is TRBV27, with a tentative D call TRBD2 (6 bases). This CDR3 has 17 amino acids. V dropped 2 bases and J dropped 5 bases, with 19 bases sitting between them. CDR1 is MNHEY and CDR2 is SMNVEV in the germline V gene (reference sequence). The CDR3 DNA follows: TGTGCCAGCAGTTTAAGCCCGGGGACTTCTATGAACAATGAGCAGTTCTTC. This sequence encodes CASSLSPGTSMNNEQFF.

The rearrangement joins TRBV27 to TRBJ2-3; D may be TRBD1 (6 bases). The CDR3 extends over 16 amino acids. Germline values: CDR1 MNHEY, CDR2 SMNVEV (reference sequence). Trimming took 3 bases from V and 2 from J, leaving 15 bases between them. The CDR3 loop reads CASSFGQIISTDTQYF. The CDR3 DNA reads as TGTGCCAGCAGTTTTGGACAGATAATATCCACAGATACGCAGTATTTT.

The chain links TRBV5-6 to TRBJ1-4; D is undetermined. The germline V and J ends were trimmed by 1 base and 5 bases, with 9 bases remaining between them. The CDR3 runs to 14 residues. Germline CDR1 SGHDT, CDR2 YYEEEE. The CDR3 nucleotides read TGTGCCAGCAGCTTGCGGGAGAAGAATGAAAAACTGTTTTTT. Translating gives CASSLREKNEKLFF.

The J gene is TRBJ1-2, the V gene TRBV7-8, with TRBD1 as a possible D gene (5 bases). CDR1 is SGHVS, CDR2 FQNEAQ, per germline. The CDR3 consists of 15 residues. V was shortened by 1 base and J by 1 base, with 10 bases between the two germline ends. CDR3 coding DNA: TGTGCCAGCAGCTTAGATGTGACAGATAACTATGGCTACACCTTC. Its translation is CASSLDVTDNYGYTF.

The chain joins TRBV14 to TRBJ1-4; 11 nucleotides agree with TRBD1. Germline V lookup: CDR1 SGHDN, CDR2 FVKESK. CDR3 length equals 16 residues. V lost 2 bases, J lost 6 bases, and 5 bases stayed unmatched. The CDR3 region is CASSQLRGQGDEKLFF. In DNA form, the CDR3 reads TGTGCCAGCAGCCAACTGAGGGGACAGGGGGATGAAAAACTGTTTTTT.

The V and J genes are TRBV5-1 and TRBJ2-7, with a tentative D call TRBD2 (5 bases). V gave up 4 bases and J gave up 3 bases, with 17 bases separating them. The CDR3 extends over 15 amino acids. Per germline, CDR1 SGHRS and CDR2 YFSETQ. As DNA, the CDR3 is TGCGCCAGCAGCCCGGGTAGTAGCGCGAGCTACGAGCAGTACTTC. Translating gives CASSPGSSASYEQYF.

The rearrangement joins TRBV10-2 to TRBJ2-7; 9 nucleotides line up with TRBD1. The CDR3 totals 15 residues. Germline CDR1 and CDR2: WSHSY and SAAADI. V gave up 3 bases and J gave up 2 bases; unmatched junction bases: 5. CDR3 DNA: TGCGCCAGCAGTGATGGACAGGGGATGGCCTACGAGCAGTACTTC. Protein product: CASSDGQGMAYEQYF.

This rearrangement joins TRBV18 to TRBJ1-2; 8 nucleotides align to TRBD1. The CDR3 runs 13 residues. V trimming: 3 bases; J trimming: 8 bases; junction bases outside the gene matches: 5. Per germline, CDR1 KGHSH and CDR2 LQKENI. CDR3 sequence reads: CASSPQGAYGYTF. As DNA, the CDR3 is TGTGCCAGCTCACCTCAGGGGGCTTACGGCTACACCTTC.

CDR3 protein: CASSLVAGRGTDTQYF. The CDR3 region has the DNA TGTGCCAGCAGCTTAGTTGCGGGACGTGGCACAGATACGCAGTATTTT. This chain joins TRBV7-2 and TRBJ2-3; tentative D call: TRBD2 (6 bases). The CDR3 spans 16 residues. Germline V gives CDR1 SGHTA, CDR2 FQGNSA. Trimming pared 1 base from V and 1 base from J, leaving 12 bases between.

A single count supports this clone. The CDR3, as DNA: TGTGCCAGTTACACTAGCGGGGGGAACACCGGGGAGCTGTTTTTT. This codes for CASYTSGGNTGELFF. The chain combines TRBV19 with TRBJ2-2; 11 bases line up with TRBD2. With V trimmed by 8 bases and J by 1 base, 3 bases remained unmatched. Germline CDR1 and CDR2: LNHDA and SQIVND (reference sequence). This CDR3 contains 15 residues.